The clone carrying this T cell receptor (beta chain) was counted a few times. These data come from a study of T-cell reconstitution after alpha-beta-depleted transplantation in children. The germline CDR1 and CDR2 sequences are MNHEY and SVGEGT. Losses at the gene ends were 10 bases for V and 9 bases for J; bases not matched to a gene: 4. This CDR3 has 12 amino acids. The TCRbeta library was prepared with unique molecular identifiers. TCRdb called the PCR reads again in MiXCR, with one record for every CDR3 protein. The sample includes 490,000 or so distinct CDR3 sequences, 12% of them seen just once.

This sequence joins TRBV6-2 or TRBV6-3 and TRBJ2-1; 12 bases align to TRBD2. This sequence was found in a human donor who donated a stem cell graft to a child with combined immunodeficiency. The input for sequencing was PBMCs from the stem cell graft donor, taken from the stem cell graft. This CDR3 reads CATLTSGSEQFF. CDR3 DNA: TGTGCCACCTTGACTAGCGGGAGTGAGCAGTTCTTC.